Shown below are 22 T cell receptor beta chains from a single sample sequenced in a study of blood T cell repertoires in COVID-19 (dated by TCRdb to about 2020). The receptor library was made with the immunoSEQ multiplex PCR assay. The immuneACCESS repertoire file appears here via TCRdb, limited to in-frame rearrangements. These files lack a portion of the clones; in checked studies, under half of the deficit traces to unresolved V genes, and the cause of the others is not known. In all, the sample holds fewer than 400,000 clones, and under 95% of those were seen once. Jointly, the top ten make up around 20% of the sample. What was sequenced was PBMCs or T cells enriched from blood (not recorded which). The receptor set was obtained from a woman in her thirties who had recovered from COVID-19.

This clone came up a few times. J is TRBJ1-1 and V is TRBV27, with 7 nucleotides matching TRBD1. CDR3 length: 14 residues. Germline V CDR1 and CDR2: MNHEY, SMNVEV (reference sequence). V lost 4 bases, J lost 0 bases, and 2 bases stayed unmatched. CDR3 sequence: CASSWGQLNTEAFF. The CDR3 DNA follows: TGTGCCAGCAGTTGGGGACAGCTGAACACTGAAGCTTTCTTT.

This chain's CDR3 is CASSTTGTTEAFF. The CDR3 DNA follows: TGTGCCAGCAGCACCACAGGGACCACTGAAGCTTTCTTT. The chain combines TRBV3-1 (or the pseudogene TRBV3-2) with TRBJ1-1; tentatively, D is TRBD1 (6 bases). Germline V gives CDR1 LGHDT, CDR2 YNNKEL (reference sequence). V was clipped by 5 bases and J by 4 bases, with 11 bases between them. The CDR3 is made up of 13 amino acids.

The genes are TRBV7-2 and TRBJ2-2; 8 nucleotides agree with TRBD1. CDR1 and CDR2 from the germline V gene are SGHTA and FQGNSA. The CDR3 extends over 17 amino acids. The trim removed 0 bases at V and 5 bases at J, leaving 8 bases unmatched. The CDR3 loop reads CASSLALLQGATGELFF. The CDR3, as DNA: TGTGCCAGCAGCTTAGCGCTTCTTCAGGGGGCGACCGGGGAGCTGTTTTTT.

The gene calls are TRBV3-1 (or the pseudogene TRBV3-2) and TRBJ2-7; 7 nucleotides line up with TRBD2. V lost 0 bases, J lost 4 bases, and 6 bases stayed unmatched. CDR3 length equals 15 residues. The germline gives CDR1 LGHDT, CDR2 YNNKEL (reference sequence). The CDR3 sequence is CASSQEGLVRYEQYF. The CDR3 coding sequence is TGTGCCAGCAGCCAAGAAGGACTAGTTAGGTACGAGCAGTACTTC.

CDR3: CASSFSVRKLFF. The CDR3 nucleotides read TGTGCCAGCAGTTTTTCAGTCCGAAAACTGTTTTTT. V gene TRBV28 combines with J gene TRBJ1-4; no definite D call. The germline V gene encodes CDR1 MDHEN and CDR2 SYDVKM. V lost 3 bases and J 10 bases, leaving 9 bases between the germline ends. This CDR3 has 12 residues.

The chain uses TRBV20-1 and TRBJ2-5, with a weak D call TRBD1 (6 bases). This CDR3 comprises 12 residues. V lost 3 bases to trimming and J lost 7 bases, with 12 bases between them. The germline V gene has CDR1 DFQATT and CDR2 SNEGSKA (reference sequence). The CDR3 region has the DNA TGCAGTGCTAGTTATACCAGGGGGACCCAGTACTTC. Its translation is CSASYTRGTQYF.

The chain combines TRBV7-8 with TRBJ2-5, with 10 bases aligning to TRBD2. V lost 5 bases to trimming and J lost 6 bases; unmatched junction nucleotides: 12. The CDR3 has 16 residues. CDR1 and CDR2 (germline): SGHVS, FQNEAQ. CDR3 sequence reads: CASSPSGRQDRKTQYF. The DNA for the CDR3 is TGTGCCAGCAGCCCTAGCGGGAGACAAGATAGGAAGACCCAGTACTTC.

The CDR3 sequence is CARSFASGRGPRYEQYF. CDR3 DNA sequence: TGTGCCAGAAGCTTTGCTAGCGGGAGAGGTCCACGCTACGAGCAGTACTTC. The V and J genes are TRBV5-3 and TRBJ2-7; TRBD2 matches at 10 bases. TRBV5-3 is an ORF, and what it does is uncertain. The V segment lost 2 bases and the J segment 3 bases; nucleotides outside the gene matches: 11. This CDR3 spans 17 amino acids.

This chain links TRBV18 with TRBJ2-1, with TRBD2 matching 8 bases. The V gene's germline CDR1 is KGHSH and CDR2 LQKENI. With V trimmed by 0 bases and J by 5 bases, 6 bases remained unmatched. The CDR3 consists of 16 residues. In DNA form, the CDR3 reads TGTGCCAGCTCACCACCGCGGCGGGGGGAACACAATGAGCAGTTCTTC. It translates to CASSPPRRGEHNEQFF. The entire variable domain, with the rest obtained from reference TRBV18 and TRBJ2-1, is as follows: NAGVMQNPRHLVRRRGQEARLRCSPMKGHSHVYWYRQLPEEGLKFMVYLQKENIIDESGMPKERFSAEFPKEGPSILRIQQVVRGDSAAYFCASSPPRRGEHNEQFFGPGTRLTVL.

The rearrangement joins TRBV7-9 to TRBJ1-2; no firm D call. This CDR3 comprises 15 residues. Trimming left V 0 bases short and J 1 base short, with 9 bases between. Germline CDR1 SEHNR, CDR2 FQNEAQ (reference sequence). The CDR3 protein is CASSLALGRNYGYTF. CDR3 sequence (DNA): TGTGCCAGCAGCTTAGCGCTGGGCCGTAACTATGGCTACACCTTC. Full variable domain (missing parts from reference TRBV7-9 and TRBJ1-2): DTGVSQNPRHKITKRGQNVTFRCDPISEHNRLYWYRQTLGQGPEFLTYFQNEAQLEKSRLLSDRFSAERPKGSFSTLEIQRTEQGDSAMYLCASSLALGRNYGYTFGSGTRLTVV.

The chain has TRBV7-6 and TRBJ2-2; possibly TRBD1 for D (6 bases). Per the germline V gene, CDR1 is SGHVS and CDR2 is FNYEAQ. V was trimmed by 5 bases and J by 4 bases, leaving 14 bases between them. The CDR3 has 15 amino acids. Here the CDR3 reads CASSLQGVATGELFF. CDR3 bases: TGTGCCAGCAGCCTACAGGGAGTGGCCACCGGGGAGCTGTTTTTT.

The rearrangement uses TRBV10-3 and TRBJ1-3; D not resolved. The V and J ends lost 0 bases and 3 bases respectively, with 9 bases between them. The germline V gene has CDR1 ENHRY and CDR2 SYGVKD. There are 15 residues in the CDR3. The CDR3 reads CAISESRFDGNTIYF. The CDR3 DNA sequence: TGTGCCATCAGTGAGTCGAGGTTTGATGGAAACACCATATATTTT.

The V gene is TRBV24-1, the J gene TRBJ1-1, with 7 bases identical to TRBD1. Per germline, CDR1 KGHDR and CDR2 SFDVKD. The V gene end was trimmed by 3 bases and the J gene end by 1 base; junction bases not matched to a gene: 7. The CDR3 runs to 16 residues. CDR3 region: CATSDGDRAGNTEAFF. CDR3 nucleotides: TGTGCCACCAGTGATGGTGACAGGGCAGGGAACACTGAAGCTTTCTTT.

With respect to this clone: With a much larger clone just one base away, this may be a read error. The identical CDR3 is also encoded by other nucleotide sequences in the sample. The V call is TRBV19, the J call TRBJ1-5; D gene uncertain. The germline V gene has CDR1 LNHDA and CDR2 SQIVND (reference sequence). The CDR3 consists of 12 residues. Trimming pared 3 bases from V and 4 bases from J, leaving 4 bases between. The CDR3 nucleotides are TGTGCCAGTAGTATCCCAAATCAGCCCCAGCATTTT. It is translated as CASSIPNQPQHF.

This clone was counted only a few times. The rearrangement uses TRBV9 and TRBJ1-4; 7 bases agree with TRBD1. Germline V gives CDR1 SGDLS, CDR2 YYNGEE. The CDR3 extends over 15 amino acids. J lost 4 bases, V lost 4 bases, and 7 bases had no gene match. In DNA, the CDR3 is TGTGCCAGCAGCCCCTCGACAGGGTTTAATGAAAAACTGTTTTTT. Translation: CASSPSTGFNEKLFF.

This chain uses TRBV4-1 with TRBJ2-4; a weak D match, TRBD1 (6 bases). Germline CDR1 reads MGHRA; CDR2 reads YSYEKL. V was trimmed by 0 bases and J by 7 bases, leaving 16 bases between them. CDR3 size: 16 residues. DNA for the CDR3: TGCGCCAGCAGCCAAGAATACAGGGATTTGTGGAACATTCAGTACTTC. Protein product: CASSQEYRDLWNIQYF.

The V gene is TRBV7-2, the J gene TRBJ2-7; D call uncertain. The CDR3 covers 13 residues. The V gene lost 4 bases and the J gene lost 3 bases, with 10 bases spanning the gap. Germline CDR1 reads SGHTA; CDR2 reads FQGNSA. Here the CDR3 reads CASSSPLGYEQYF. The CDR3 bases are TGTGCCAGCAGCTCCCCCCTAGGCTACGAGCAGTACTTC.

The V and J genes are TRBV11-3 and TRBJ2-5; either TRBD1 or TRBD2 may supply D (9 bases each). Germline loops: CDR1 SGHNT, CDR2 YENEEA. This CDR3 is 18 amino acids long. V lost 5 bases to trimming and J lost 4 bases, with 26 bases between them. CDR3 bases: TGTGCCAGCAGCACAGGGGGCGCATTGCGGGGGGGCGGAGAGACCCAGTACTTC. This gives the protein CASSTGGALRGGGETQYF.

The genes are TRBV23-1 and TRBJ2-7; 7 bases are a match to TRBD1. TRBV23-1 is assigned to the ORF class and has an uncertain function. V shed 5 bases, J shed 7 bases, and the junction held 14 bases outside the gene matches. The CDR3 is 15 residues long. The CDR3, as DNA: TGCGCCAGCAGTAAAGGGGACAGCGCAAAGGGGGAGCAGTACTTC. This gives the protein CASSKGDSAKGEQYF.

This clone was detected only once. This chain uses TRBV7-2 with TRBJ2-5; 7 nucleotides line up with TRBD2. J lost 7 bases, V lost 1 base, and 12 bases had no gene match. CDR3 size: 16 residues. From germline, CDR1 is SGHTA and CDR2 FQGNSA. The CDR3 DNA reads TGTGCCAGCAGCTTAGGTGAAGCGGGGATTTTGGGGACCCAGTACTTC. It yields the protein CASSLGEAGILGTQYF.

The V and J genes are TRBV9 and TRBJ2-7; possibly TRBD1 for D (5 bases). CDR1 and CDR2 (germline): SGDLS, YYNGEE. V was clipped by 0 bases and J by 0 bases, with 7 bases between them. The CDR3 loop spans 14 amino acids. The CDR3 region is CASSVEDSSYEQYF. CDR3 DNA sequence: TGTGCCAGCAGCGTAGAAGACAGCTCCTACGAGCAGTACTTC.

V gene TRBV5-1 combines with J gene TRBJ2-7, with no clear D. Germline values: CDR1 SGHRS, CDR2 YFSETQ. Trimming left V 0 bases short and J 3 bases short, with 10 bases between. The CDR3 runs 14 residues. The CDR3 sequence is CASSLGVTNYEQYF. Here the CDR3 DNA reads TGCGCCAGCAGCTTGGGTGTAACAAACTACGAGCAGTACTTC.